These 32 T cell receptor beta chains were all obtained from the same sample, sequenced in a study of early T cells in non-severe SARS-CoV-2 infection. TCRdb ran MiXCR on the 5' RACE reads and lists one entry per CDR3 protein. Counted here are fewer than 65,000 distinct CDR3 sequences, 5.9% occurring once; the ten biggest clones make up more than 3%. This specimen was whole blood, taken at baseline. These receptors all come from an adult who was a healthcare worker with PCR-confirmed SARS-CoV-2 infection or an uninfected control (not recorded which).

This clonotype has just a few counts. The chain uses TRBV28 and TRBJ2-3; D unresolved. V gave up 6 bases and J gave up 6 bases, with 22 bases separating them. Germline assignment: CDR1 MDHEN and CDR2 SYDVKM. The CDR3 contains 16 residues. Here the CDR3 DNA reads TGTGCCAGCAGCTTTGACCGTGGGGTTATGGTGGATACGCAGTATTTT. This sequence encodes CASSFDRGVMVDTQYF.

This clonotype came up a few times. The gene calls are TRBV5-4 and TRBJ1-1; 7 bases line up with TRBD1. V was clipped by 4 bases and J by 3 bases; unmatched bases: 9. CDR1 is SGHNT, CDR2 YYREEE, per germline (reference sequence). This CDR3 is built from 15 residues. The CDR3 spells CASSSLTGWDTEAFF. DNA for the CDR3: TGTGCCAGCAGCAGTTTGACAGGGTGGGACACTGAAGCTTTCTTT.

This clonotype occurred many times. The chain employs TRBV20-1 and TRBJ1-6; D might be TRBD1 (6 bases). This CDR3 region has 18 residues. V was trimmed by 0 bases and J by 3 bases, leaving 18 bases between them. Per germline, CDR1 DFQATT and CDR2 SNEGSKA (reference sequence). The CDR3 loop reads CSARDVQGLSYYNSPLHF. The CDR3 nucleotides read TGCAGTGCTAGAGATGTACAGGGCTTGAGTTACTATAATTCACCCCTCCACTTT.

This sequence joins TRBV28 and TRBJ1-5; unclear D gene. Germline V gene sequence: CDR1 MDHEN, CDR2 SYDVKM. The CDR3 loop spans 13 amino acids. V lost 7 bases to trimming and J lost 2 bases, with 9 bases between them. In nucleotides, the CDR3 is TGTGCCAGCAAAGTCCAGGGCAATCAGCCCCAGCATTTT. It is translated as CASKVQGNQPQHF.

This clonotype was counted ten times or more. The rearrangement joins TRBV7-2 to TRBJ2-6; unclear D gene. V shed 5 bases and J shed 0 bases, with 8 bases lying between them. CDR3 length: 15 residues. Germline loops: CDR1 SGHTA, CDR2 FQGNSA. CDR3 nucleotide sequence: TGTGCCAGCAGCCCAAGCCTCTCTGGGGCCAACGTCCTGACTTTC. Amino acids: CASSPSLSGANVLTF.

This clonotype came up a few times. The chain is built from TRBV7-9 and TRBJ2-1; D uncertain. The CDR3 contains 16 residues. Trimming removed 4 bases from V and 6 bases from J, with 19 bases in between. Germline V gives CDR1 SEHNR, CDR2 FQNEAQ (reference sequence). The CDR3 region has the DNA TGTGCCAGCAGCTCTGAGACGAGGCCCTCCGTCAATGAGCAGTTCTTC. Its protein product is CASSSETRPSVNEQFF.

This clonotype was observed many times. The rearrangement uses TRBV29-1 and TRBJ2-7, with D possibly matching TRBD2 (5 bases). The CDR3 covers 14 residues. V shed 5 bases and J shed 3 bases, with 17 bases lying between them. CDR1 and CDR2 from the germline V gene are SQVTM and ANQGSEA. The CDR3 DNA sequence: TGCAGCGTTACTCGCACCAACCGGGACTACGAGCAGTACTTC. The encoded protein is CSVTRTNRDYEQYF.

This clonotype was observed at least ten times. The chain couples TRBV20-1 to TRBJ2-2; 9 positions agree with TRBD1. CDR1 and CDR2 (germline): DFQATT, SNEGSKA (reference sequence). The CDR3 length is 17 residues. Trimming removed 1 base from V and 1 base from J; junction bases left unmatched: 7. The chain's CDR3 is CSARVSGQGRNTGELFF. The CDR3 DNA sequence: TGCAGTGCTAGAGTATCAGGACAGGGGAGGAACACCGGGGAGCTGTTTTTT.

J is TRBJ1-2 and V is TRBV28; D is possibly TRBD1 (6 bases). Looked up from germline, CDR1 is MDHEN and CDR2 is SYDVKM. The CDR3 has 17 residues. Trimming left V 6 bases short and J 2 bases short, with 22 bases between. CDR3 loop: CASSPAGALVVNYGYTF. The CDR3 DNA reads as TGTGCCAGCAGCCCGGCGGGGGCGCTGGTAGTGAACTATGGCTACACCTTC.

The DNA for the CDR3 is TGTGCCAGCAGTTACTCCTTTGAGACTGAGCAGTTCTTC. This codes for CASSYSFETEQFF. The V gene is TRBV6-5, the J gene TRBJ2-1; D is uncertain. The CDR3 is made up of 13 amino acids. The germline V gene has CDR1 MNHEY and CDR2 SVGAGI. Deletions cut 0 bases from V and 9 bases from J, with 9 bases between.

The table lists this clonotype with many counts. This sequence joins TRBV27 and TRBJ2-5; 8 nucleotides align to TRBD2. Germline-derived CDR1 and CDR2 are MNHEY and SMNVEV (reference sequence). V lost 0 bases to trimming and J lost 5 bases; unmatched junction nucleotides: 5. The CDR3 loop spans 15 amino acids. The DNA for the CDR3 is TGTGCCAGCAGTTTATCGCCGCGGGAGGATGAGACCCAGTACTTC. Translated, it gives CASSLSPREDETQYF.

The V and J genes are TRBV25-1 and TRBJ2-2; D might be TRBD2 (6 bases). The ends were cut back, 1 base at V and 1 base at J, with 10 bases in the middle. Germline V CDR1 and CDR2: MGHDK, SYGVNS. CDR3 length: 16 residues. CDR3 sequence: CASSEFDSGNTGELFF. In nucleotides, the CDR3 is TGTGCCAGCAGTGAATTCGATAGCGGGAACACCGGGGAGCTGTTTTTT.

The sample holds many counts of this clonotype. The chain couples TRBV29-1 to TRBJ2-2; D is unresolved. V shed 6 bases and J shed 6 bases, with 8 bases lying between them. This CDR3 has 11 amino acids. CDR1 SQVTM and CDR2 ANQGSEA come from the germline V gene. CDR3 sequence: CSVLMAGELFF. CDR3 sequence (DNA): TGCAGCGTCCTCATGGCCGGGGAGCTGTTTTTT.

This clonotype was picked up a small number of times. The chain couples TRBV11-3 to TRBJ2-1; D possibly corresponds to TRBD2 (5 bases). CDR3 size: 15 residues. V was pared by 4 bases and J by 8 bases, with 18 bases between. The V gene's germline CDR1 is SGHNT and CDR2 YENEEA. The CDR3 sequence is CASSYGARYGDEQFF. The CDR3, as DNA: TGTGCCAGCAGCTACGGAGCACGGTACGGGGATGAGCAGTTCTTC. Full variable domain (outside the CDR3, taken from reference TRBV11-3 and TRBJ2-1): EAGVVQSPRYKIIEKKQPVAFWCNPISGHNTLYWYLQNLGQGPELLIRYENEEAVDDSQLPKDRFSAERLKGVDSTLKIQPAELGDSAVYLCASSYGARYGDEQFFGPGTRLTVL.

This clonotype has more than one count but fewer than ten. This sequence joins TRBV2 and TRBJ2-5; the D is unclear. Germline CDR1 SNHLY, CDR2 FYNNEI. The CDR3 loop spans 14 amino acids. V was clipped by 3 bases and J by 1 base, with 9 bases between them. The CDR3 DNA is TGTGCCAGCAGTGAGAGGTCAGCCCAAGAGACCCAGTACTTC. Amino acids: CASSERSAQETQYF.

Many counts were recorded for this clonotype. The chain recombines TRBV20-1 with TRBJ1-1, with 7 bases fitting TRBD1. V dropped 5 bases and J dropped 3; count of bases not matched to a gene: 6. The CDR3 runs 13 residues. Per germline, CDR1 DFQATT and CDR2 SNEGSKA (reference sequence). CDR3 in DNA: TGCAGTGCTCACCCAGGGGGTGACACTGAAGCTTTCTTT. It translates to CSAHPGGDTEAFF.

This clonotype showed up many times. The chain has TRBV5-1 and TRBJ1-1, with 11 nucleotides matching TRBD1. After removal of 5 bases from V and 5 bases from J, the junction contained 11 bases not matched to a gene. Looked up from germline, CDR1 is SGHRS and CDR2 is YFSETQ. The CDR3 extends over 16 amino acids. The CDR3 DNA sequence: TGCGCCAGCAGTAGGGACAGGGGGATACGAGGAACTGAAGCTTTCTTT. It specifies CASSRDRGIRGTEAFF.

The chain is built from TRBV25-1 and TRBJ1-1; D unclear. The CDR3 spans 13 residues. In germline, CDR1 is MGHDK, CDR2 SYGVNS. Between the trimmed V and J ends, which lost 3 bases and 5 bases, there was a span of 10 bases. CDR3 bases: TGTGCCAGCAGTGACATCCTAGGGACTGAAGCTTTCTTT. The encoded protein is CASSDILGTEAFF. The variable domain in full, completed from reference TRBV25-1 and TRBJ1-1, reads EADIYQTPRYLVIGTGKKITLECSQTMGHDKMYWYQQDPGMELHLIHYSYGVNSTEKGDLSSESTVSRIRTEHFPLTLESARPSHTSQYLCASSDILGTEAFFGQGTRLTVV.

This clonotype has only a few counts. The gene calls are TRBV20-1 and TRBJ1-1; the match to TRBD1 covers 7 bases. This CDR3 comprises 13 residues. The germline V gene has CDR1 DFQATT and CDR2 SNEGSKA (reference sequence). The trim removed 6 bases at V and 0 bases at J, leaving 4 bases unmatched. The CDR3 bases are TGCAGTGCCTCCAGGGGGATGAACACTGAAGCTTTCTTT. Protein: CSASRGMNTEAFF.

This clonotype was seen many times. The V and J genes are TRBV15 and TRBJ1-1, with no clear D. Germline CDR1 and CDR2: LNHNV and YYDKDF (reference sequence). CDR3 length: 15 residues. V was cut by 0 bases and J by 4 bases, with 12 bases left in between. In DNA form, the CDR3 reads TGTGCCACCAGCAGAGATCATGGCCTGACCACTGAAGCTTTCTTT. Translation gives CATSRDHGLTTEAFF.

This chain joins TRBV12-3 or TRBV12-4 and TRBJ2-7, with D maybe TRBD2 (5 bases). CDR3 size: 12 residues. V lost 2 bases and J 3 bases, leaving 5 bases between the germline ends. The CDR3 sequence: CASSLRGYEQYF. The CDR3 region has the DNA TGTGCCAGCAGTTTACGGGGCTACGAGCAGTACTTC.

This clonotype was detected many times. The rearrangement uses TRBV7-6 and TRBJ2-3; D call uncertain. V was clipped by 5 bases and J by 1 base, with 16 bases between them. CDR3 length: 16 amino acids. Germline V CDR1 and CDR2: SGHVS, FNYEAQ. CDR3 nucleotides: TGTGCCAGCAGCCTGGCCGGACCCCCGGGCACAGATACGCAGTATTTT. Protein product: CASSLAGPPGTDTQYF. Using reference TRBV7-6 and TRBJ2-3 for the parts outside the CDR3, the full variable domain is GAGVSQSPRYKVTKRGQDVALRCDPISGHVSLYWYRQALGQGPEFLTYFNYEAQQDKSGLPNDRFSAERPEGSISTLTIQRTEQRDSAMYRCASSLAGPPGTDTQYFGPGTRLTVL.

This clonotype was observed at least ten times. The CDR3 reads CASSLQGPGTEAFF. DNA of the CDR3: TGTGCCAGCAGCTTACAGGGCCCTGGCACTGAAGCTTTCTTT. The gene calls are TRBV7-3 and TRBJ1-1; D is perhaps TRBD1 (5 bases). The CDR3 is 14 residues long. V was pared by 2 bases and J by 4 bases, with 11 bases between. Per germline, CDR1 SGHTA and CDR2 FQGTGA.

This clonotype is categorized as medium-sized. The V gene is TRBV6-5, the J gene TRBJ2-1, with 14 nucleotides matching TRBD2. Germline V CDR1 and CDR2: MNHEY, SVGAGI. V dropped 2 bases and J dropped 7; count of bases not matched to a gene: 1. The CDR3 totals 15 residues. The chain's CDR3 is CASSYGTSGSNEQFF. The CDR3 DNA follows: TGTGCCAGCAGTTACGGGACTAGCGGGAGTAATGAGCAGTTCTTC.

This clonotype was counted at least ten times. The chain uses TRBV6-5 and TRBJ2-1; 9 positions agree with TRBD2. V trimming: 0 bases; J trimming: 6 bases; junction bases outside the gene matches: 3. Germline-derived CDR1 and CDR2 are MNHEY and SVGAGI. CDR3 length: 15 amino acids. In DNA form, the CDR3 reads TGTGCCAGCAGTTACTCTGCGGGAGGGCCCAATGAGCAGTTCTTC. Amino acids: CASSYSAGGPNEQFF.

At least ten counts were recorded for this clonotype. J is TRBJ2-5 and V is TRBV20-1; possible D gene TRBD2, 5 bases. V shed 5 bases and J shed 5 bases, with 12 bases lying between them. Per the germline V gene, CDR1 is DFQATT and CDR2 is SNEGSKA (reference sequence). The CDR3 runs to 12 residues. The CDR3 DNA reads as TGCAGTGCTGGACCCCCGGGGGAGACCCAGTACTTC. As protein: CSAGPPGETQYF.

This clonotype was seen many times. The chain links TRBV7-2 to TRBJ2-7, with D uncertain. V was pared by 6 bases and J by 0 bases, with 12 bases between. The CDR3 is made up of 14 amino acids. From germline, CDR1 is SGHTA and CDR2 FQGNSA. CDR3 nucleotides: TGTGCCAGCAGTTCTGTTGATAGCTCCTACGAGCAGTACTTC. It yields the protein CASSSVDSSYEQYF.

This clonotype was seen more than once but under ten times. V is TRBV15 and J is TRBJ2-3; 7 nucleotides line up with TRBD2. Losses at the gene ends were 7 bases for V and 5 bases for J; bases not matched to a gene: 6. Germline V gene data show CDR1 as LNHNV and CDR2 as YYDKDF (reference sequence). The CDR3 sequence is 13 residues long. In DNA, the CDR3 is TGTGCCACCACCAAGGCGGGAGTAGATACGCAGTATTTT. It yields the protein CATTKAGVDTQYF.

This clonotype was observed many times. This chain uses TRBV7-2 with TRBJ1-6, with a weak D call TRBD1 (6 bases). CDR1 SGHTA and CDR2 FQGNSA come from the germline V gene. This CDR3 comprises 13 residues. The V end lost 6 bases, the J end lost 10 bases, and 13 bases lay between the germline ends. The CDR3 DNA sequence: TGTGCCAGCAGGGGGCAGGGGTACTCACCCCTCCACTTT. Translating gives CASRGQGYSPLHF.

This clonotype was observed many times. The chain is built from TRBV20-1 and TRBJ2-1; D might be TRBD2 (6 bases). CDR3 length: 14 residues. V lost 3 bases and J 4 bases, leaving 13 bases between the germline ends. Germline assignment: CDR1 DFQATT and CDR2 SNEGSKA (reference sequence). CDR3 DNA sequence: TGCAGTGCTAGGAACGGGAGCATGTACAATGAGCAGTTCTTC. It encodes CSARNGSMYNEQFF.

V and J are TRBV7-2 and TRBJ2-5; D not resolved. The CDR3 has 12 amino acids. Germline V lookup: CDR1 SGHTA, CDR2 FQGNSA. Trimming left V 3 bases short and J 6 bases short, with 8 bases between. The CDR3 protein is CASSFGHKTQYF. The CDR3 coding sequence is TGTGCCAGCAGCTTCGGCCACAAGACCCAGTACTTC. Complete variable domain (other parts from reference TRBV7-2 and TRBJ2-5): GAGVSQSPSNKVTEKGKDVELRCDPISGHTALYWYRQSLGQGLEFLIYFQGNSAPDKSGLPSDRFSAERTGGSVSTLTIQRTQQEDSAVYLCASSFGHKTQYFGPGTRLLVL.

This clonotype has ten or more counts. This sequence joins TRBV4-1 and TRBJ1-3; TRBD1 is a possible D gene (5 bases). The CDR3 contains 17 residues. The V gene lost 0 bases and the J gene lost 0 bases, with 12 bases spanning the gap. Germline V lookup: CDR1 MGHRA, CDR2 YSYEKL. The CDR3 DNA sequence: TGCGCCAGCAGCCAAGACCGGGGCGGAAGCTCTGGAAACACCATATATTTT. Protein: CASSQDRGGSSGNTIYF.